One sample yielded the 26 T cell receptor beta chains listed below, sequenced in a study of CD8+ T cells in alopecia areata. RNA was isolated and reverse transcribed to cDNA, the sequencing template. Clones were sequenced by immunoSEQ multiplex PCR, and TCRdb holds only the in-frame ones, with some missing. Of approximately 190,000 clones listed, 58% were seen once; the top ten hold under 7%. Treatment in this sample: oral pan-JAK inhibitor, 5-10 mg twice daily. The sequencing used CD4+ T cells sorted from blood, collected at week 24, from a patient treated with tofacitinib. The source of these receptors is a human donor with alopecia areata.

CDR3 sequence (DNA): TGCGCCAGCAGCCAATTGGTATACCAGGGGTACTATGGCTACACCTTC. This sequence encodes CASSQLVYQGYYGYTF. This chain connects TRBV4-3 to TRBJ1-2, with a tentative D call TRBD1 (6 bases). Per the germline V gene, CDR1 is LGHNA and CDR2 is YSLEER. This CDR3 spans 16 amino acids. V lost 2 bases, J lost 3 bases, and 16 bases lay in between.

A few counts support this clone. The V gene is TRBV27, the J gene TRBJ2-3; no definite D call. CDR1 and CDR2 from the germline V gene are MNHEY and SMNVEV (reference sequence). This CDR3 is built from 14 residues. V was shortened by 2 bases and J by 4 bases, with 10 bases between the two germline ends. The CDR3 is CASSLNGEADTQYF. The CDR3 coding sequence is TGTGCCAGCAGTTTAAATGGGGAAGCAGATACGCAGTATTTT.

This chain connects TRBV6-5 to TRBJ2-5; D uncertain. The CDR3 is made up of 13 amino acids. Germline CDR1 reads MNHEY; CDR2 reads SVGAGI. V lost 4 bases to trimming and J lost 2 bases, with 8 bases between them. CDR3 region: CASSFLTQETQYF. The CDR3 DNA follows: TGTGCCAGCAGTTTCCTCACACAAGAGACCCAGTACTTC.

DNA of the CDR3: TGTGCCAGCAGTCCCACCATTCCAGCCTCTGGGGCCAACGTCCTGACTTTC. Translating it yields CASSPTIPASGANVLTF. This rearrangement joins TRBV7-9 to TRBJ2-6; no definite D call. This CDR3 has 17 amino acids. The V gene lost 6 bases and the J gene lost 0 bases, with 15 bases spanning the gap. In germline, CDR1 is SEHNR, CDR2 FQNEAQ (reference sequence).

The genes are TRBV4-3 and TRBJ2-3, with D perhaps TRBD1 (6 bases). In germline, CDR1 is LGHNA, CDR2 YSLEER. V was trimmed by 0 bases and J by 5 bases, leaving 18 bases between them. The CDR3 is 17 residues long. This CDR3 reads CASSQDSPRGVKDTQYF. The CDR3 bases are TGCGCCAGCAGCCAAGATTCCCCCAGGGGAGTTAAAGATACGCAGTATTTT.

V gene TRBV5-4 combines with J gene TRBJ2-3; D gene unclear. Trimming took 4 bases from V and 3 from J, leaving 9 bases between them. The CDR3 is 13 residues long. The germline V gene encodes CDR1 SGHNT and CDR2 YYREEE (reference sequence). CDR3 sequence reads: CASSADWTDTQYF. DNA for the CDR3: TGTGCCAGCAGCGCCGACTGGACAGATACGCAGTATTTT.

The rearrangement uses TRBV6-5 and TRBJ1-2, with 9 bases aligning to TRBD1. The CDR3 runs to 15 residues. The V gene end was trimmed by 5 bases and the J gene end by 1 base; junction bases not matched to a gene: 5. The germline V gene has CDR1 MNHEY and CDR2 SVGAGI. Here the CDR3 DNA reads TGTGCCAGCAGTAAGAGGACAGGGGTTAACTATGGCTACACCTTC. Its translation is CASSKRTGVNYGYTF.

This sequence joins TRBV29-1 and TRBJ2-1; 8 bases align to TRBD1. The trim removed 4 bases at V and 15 bases at J, leaving 2 bases unmatched. In germline, CDR1 is SQVTM, CDR2 ANQGSEA. The length of the CDR3 is 9 residues. This CDR3 reads CSVGDRRFF. The CDR3 DNA reads TGCAGCGTTGGGGACAGGAGGTTCTTC.

The chain carries TRBV2 and TRBJ1-5; no reliable D call. The germline V gene encodes CDR1 SNHLY and CDR2 FYNNEI. V lost 7 bases and J 4 bases, leaving 14 bases between the germline ends. CDR3 size: 14 residues. The CDR3 sequence: CASTETGPNQPQHF. The CDR3 DNA reads TGTGCCAGCACTGAGACTGGTCCAAATCAGCCCCAGCATTTT.

In its sample, this clone was seen once. CDR3 sequence reads: CAWSTRETQYF. CDR3 DNA: TGTGCCTGGAGTACCCGGGAGACCCAGTACTTC. The gene calls are TRBV30 and TRBJ2-5; D ambiguous. This CDR3 is 11 amino acids long. CDR1 and CDR2 from the germline V gene are GTSNPN and SVGIG (reference sequence). V shed 2 bases and J shed 5 bases, with 6 bases lying between them.

In its sample, this clone was seen a few times. The rearrangement joins TRBV7-3 to TRBJ1-5; D is ambiguous. Germline V gene lookup returns CDR1 SGHTA and CDR2 FQGTGA. The CDR3 is 13 amino acids. V was clipped by 4 bases and J by 4 bases, with 8 bases between them. CDR3 in DNA: TGTGCCAGCAGCTCAGTGCAGAATCAGCCCCAGCATTTT. Amino acids: CASSSVQNQPQHF.

The rearrangement links TRBV7-6 to TRBJ2-5; 7 bases are shared with TRBD1. The V gene end was trimmed by 5 bases and the J gene end by 4 bases; junction bases not matched to a gene: 4. The CDR3 covers 13 residues. CDR1 SGHVS and CDR2 FNYEAQ come from the germline V gene. The DNA of the CDR3 is TGTGCCAGCAGCGACAGGGTAGCAGAGACCCAGTACTTC. It codes for CASSDRVAETQYF.

The chain employs TRBV4-3 and TRBJ2-2; D remains ambiguous. This CDR3 has 15 amino acids. V shed 0 bases and J shed 0 bases, with 5 bases lying between them. Germline assignment: CDR1 LGHNA and CDR2 YSLEER. CDR3 loop: CASSQDRTNTGELFF. The CDR3 nucleotides read TGCGCCAGCAGCCAAGACAGAACGAACACCGGGGAGCTGTTTTTT.

The V and J genes are TRBV7-2 and TRBJ2-2; D uncertain. Between the trimmed V and J ends, which lost 4 bases and 0 bases, there was a span of 15 bases. The CDR3 sequence is 17 residues long. The V gene's germline CDR1 is SGHTA and CDR2 FQGNSA. CDR3 protein: CASSSPRQAANTGELFF. The CDR3, as DNA: TGTGCCAGCAGCTCCCCTCGCCAGGCGGCGAACACCGGGGAGCTGTTTTTT.

The chain recombines TRBV29-1 with TRBJ2-2, with TRBD1 identical over 7 bases. Germline V lookup: CDR1 SQVTM, CDR2 ANQGSEA. The CDR3 runs to 13 residues. The J segment lost 4 bases and the V segment lost 1 base, leaving 0 bases of the junction unmatched. CDR3 DNA: TGCAGCGTTGAAGCAGGGGGCACCGGGGAGCTGTTTTTT. Translated, it gives CSVEAGGTGELFF.

This chain joins TRBV20-1 and TRBJ2-7; D is perhaps TRBD2 (6 bases). V lost 6 bases and J 7 bases, leaving 10 bases between the germline ends. This CDR3 contains 10 residues. Germline V gene lookup returns CDR1 DFQATT and CDR2 SNEGSKA (reference sequence). The CDR3: CSAPGGEQYF. In nucleotides, the CDR3 is TGCAGTGCCCCTGGGGGGGAGCAGTACTTC.

The chain combines TRBV2 with TRBJ2-5, with 8 bases aligning to TRBD1. The CDR3 contains 14 residues. V was pared by 5 bases and J by 4 bases, with 6 bases of the junction left unmatched. Germline V gives CDR1 SNHLY, CDR2 FYNNEI. The CDR3 DNA sequence: TGTGCCAGCAGTATCCGGACAGGGAGAGAGACCCAGTACTTC. Residues: CASSIRTGRETQYF.

In DNA, the CDR3 is TGCAGCGTTGTTTTAACTTGGGAGACCCAGTACTTC. Amino acids: CSVVLTWETQYF. V is TRBV29-1 and J is TRBJ2-5, with D unresolved. This CDR3 is built from 12 residues. The germline gives CDR1 SQVTM, CDR2 ANQGSEA. Trimming stripped 4 bases from V and 5 bases from J, with 11 bases between.

A few counts support this clone. This rearrangement joins TRBV7-3 to TRBJ2-7; 11 bases are shared with TRBD1. The ends lost 4 bases at V and 6 bases at J; junction bases unmatched: 5. Germline lookup yields CDR1 SGHTA and CDR2 FQGTGA. The CDR3 contains 14 residues. This CDR3 is CASSSGGTGGEQYF. The DNA for the CDR3 is TGTGCCAGCAGCTCCGGCGGGACAGGGGGCGAGCAGTACTTC.

This clone was observed a single time. The rearrangement joins TRBV30 to TRBJ2-1, with TRBD1 identical over 7 bases. Unmatched junction bases numbered 12, after V lost 2 bases and J lost 5 bases. This CDR3 region has 16 residues. Looked up from germline, CDR1 is GTSNPN and CDR2 is SVGIG (reference sequence). The DNA for the CDR3 is TGTGCCTGGAGTCACCCAAAGACAGGGTTTAACAATGAGCAGTTCTTC. Encoded protein: CAWSHPKTGFNNEQFF.

The gene calls are TRBV5-1 and TRBJ1-4; D not certain. The CDR3 length is 13 residues. Trimming pared 5 bases from V and 2 bases from J, leaving 7 bases between. The V gene's germline CDR1 is SGHRS and CDR2 YFSETQ. The CDR3 DNA is TGCGCCAGCAGGCGGGCTACTAATGAAAAACTGTTTTTT. This gives the protein CASRRATNEKLFF.

The chain joins TRBV29-1 to TRBJ1-2; 10 nucleotides agree with TRBD1. The CDR3 spans 13 residues. The germline V gene has CDR1 SQVTM and CDR2 ANQGSEA. V lost 7 bases and J lost 8; bases outside the gene matches: 10. The CDR3 is CSGATGGAGGYTF. CDR3 DNA: TGCAGCGGTGCGACAGGGGGCGCCGGAGGCTACACCTTC.

This clone was found a few times. The V call is TRBV7-8, the J call TRBJ2-5, with 9 positions matching TRBD1. Per the germline V gene, CDR1 is SGHVS and CDR2 is FQNEAQ. This CDR3 contains 14 residues. Trimming at V came to 1 base and at J to 4 bases, leaving 1 base not matched to a gene. The CDR3 here is CASSLDRGPETQYF. CDR3 nucleotides: TGTGCCAGCAGCTTAGACAGGGGGCCAGAGACCCAGTACTTC.

This clone showed up just a few times. J is TRBJ1-5 and V is TRBV5-6, with D perhaps matching TRBD1 (5 bases). The CDR3 extends over 16 amino acids. V lost 0 bases and J lost 2, with 12 bases in between. The V gene's germline CDR1 is SGHDT and CDR2 YYEEEE. The CDR3 region has the DNA TGTGCCAGCAGCTTGGCCCGGGCGGGGGGCAATCAGCCCCAGCATTTT. It encodes CASSLARAGGNQPQHF.

Notes on this clone: The same CDR3 can be traced to other DNA sequences in this sample. V usage is TRBV6-5 and J usage is TRBJ2-6, with unresolved D. The germline V and J ends were trimmed by 0 bases and 4 bases, with 7 bases remaining between them. This CDR3 spans 15 amino acids. Germline V gene sequence: CDR1 MNHEY, CDR2 SVGAGI. The CDR3 sequence: CASSYSGSGANVLTF. CDR3 DNA sequence: TGTGCCAGCAGTTACTCGGGGTCCGGGGCCAACGTCCTGACTTTC.

This clone was detected only a few times. The chain recombines TRBV6-5 with TRBJ2-4; 7 nucleotides line up with TRBD2. Germline CDR1 reads MNHEY; CDR2 reads SVGAGI. CDR3 size: 16 residues. The V and J ends lost 2 bases and 2 bases, in that order; junction bases with no gene match: 6. CDR3 residues: CASSYLSAGTKNIQYF. The CDR3 DNA reads as TGTGCCAGCAGTTACCTGTCAGCGGGGACCAAAAACATTCAGTACTTC.